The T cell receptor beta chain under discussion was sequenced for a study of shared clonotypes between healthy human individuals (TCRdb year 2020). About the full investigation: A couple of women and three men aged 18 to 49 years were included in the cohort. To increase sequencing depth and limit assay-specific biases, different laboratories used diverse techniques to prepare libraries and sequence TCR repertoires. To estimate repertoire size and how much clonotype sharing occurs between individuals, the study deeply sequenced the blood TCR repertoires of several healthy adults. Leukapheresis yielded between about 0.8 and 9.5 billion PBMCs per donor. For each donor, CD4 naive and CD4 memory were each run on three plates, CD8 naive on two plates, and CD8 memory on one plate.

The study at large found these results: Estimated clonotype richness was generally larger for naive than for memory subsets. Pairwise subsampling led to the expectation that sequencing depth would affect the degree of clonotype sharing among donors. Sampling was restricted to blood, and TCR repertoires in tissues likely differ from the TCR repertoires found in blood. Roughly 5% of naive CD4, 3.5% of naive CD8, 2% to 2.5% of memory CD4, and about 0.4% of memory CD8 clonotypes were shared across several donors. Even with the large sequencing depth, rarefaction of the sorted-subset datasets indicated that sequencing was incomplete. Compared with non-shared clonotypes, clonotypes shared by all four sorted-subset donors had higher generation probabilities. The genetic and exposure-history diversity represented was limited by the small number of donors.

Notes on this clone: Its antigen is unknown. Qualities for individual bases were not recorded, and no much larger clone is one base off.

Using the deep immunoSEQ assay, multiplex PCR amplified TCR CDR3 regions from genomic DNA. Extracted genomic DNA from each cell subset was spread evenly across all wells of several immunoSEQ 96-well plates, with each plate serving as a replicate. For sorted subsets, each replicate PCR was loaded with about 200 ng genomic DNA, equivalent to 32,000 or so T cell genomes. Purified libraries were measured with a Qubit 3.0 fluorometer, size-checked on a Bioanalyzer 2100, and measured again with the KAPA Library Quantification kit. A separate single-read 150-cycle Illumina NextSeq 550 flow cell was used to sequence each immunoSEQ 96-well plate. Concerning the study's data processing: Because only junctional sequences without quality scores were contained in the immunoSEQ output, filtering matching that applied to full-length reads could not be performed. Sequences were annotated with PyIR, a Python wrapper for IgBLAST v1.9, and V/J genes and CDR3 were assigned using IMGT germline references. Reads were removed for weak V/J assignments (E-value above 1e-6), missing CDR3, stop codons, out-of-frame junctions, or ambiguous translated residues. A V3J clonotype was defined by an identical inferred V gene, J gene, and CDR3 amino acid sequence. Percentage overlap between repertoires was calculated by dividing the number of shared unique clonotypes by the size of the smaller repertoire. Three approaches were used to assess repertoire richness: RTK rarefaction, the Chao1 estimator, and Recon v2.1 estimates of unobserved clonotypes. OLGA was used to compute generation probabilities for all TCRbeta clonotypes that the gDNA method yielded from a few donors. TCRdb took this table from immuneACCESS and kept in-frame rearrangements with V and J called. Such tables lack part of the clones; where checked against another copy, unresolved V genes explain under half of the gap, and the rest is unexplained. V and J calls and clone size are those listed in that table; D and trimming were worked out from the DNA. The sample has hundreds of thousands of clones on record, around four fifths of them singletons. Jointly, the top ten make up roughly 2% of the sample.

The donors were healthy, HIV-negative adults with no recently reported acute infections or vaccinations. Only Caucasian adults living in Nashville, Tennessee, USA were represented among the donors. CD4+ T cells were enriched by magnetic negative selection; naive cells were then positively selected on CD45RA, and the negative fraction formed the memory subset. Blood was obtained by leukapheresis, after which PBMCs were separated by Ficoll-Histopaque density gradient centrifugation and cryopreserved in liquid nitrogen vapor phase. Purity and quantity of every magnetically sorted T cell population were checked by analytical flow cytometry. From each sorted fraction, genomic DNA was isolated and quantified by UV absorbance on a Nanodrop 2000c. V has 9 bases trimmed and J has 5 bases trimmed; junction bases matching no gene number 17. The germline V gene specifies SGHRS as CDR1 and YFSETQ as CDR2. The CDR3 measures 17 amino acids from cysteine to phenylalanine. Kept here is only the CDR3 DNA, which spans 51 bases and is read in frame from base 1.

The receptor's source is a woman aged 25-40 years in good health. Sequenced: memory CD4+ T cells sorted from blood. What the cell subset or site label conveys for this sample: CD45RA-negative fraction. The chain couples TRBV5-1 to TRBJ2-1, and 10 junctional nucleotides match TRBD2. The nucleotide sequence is TGCGCCACCCCACTCCACCTAGCGGGAGAGGCCGACAATGAGCAGTTCTTC. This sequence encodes CATPLHLAGEADNEQFF.